Given below is one TCR beta chain in context. The CDR3 spans 13 residues. V was pared by 10 bases and J by 8 bases, with 13 bases of the junction left unmatched. Per the original methods: Reference gene primer amplification gave nucleated cell count estimates. Assay used: immunoSEQ multiplex PCR; TCRdb lists only in-frame clones, some missing. V, J and clone size were drawn from that table, and D and trimming were deduced from the DNA. The data show fewer than 300,000 clones, 65% to 90% seen once. The data were obtained in a study of blood T cell repertoires in COVID-19. The overall study: Collection of acute and convalescent COVID-19 samples took place in the United States, Italy and Spain. The analysed material was cDNA or gDNA that came from T cells, B-cell-depleted T cells, or PBMCs.

This sequence was found in a human donor in a cohort sampled during active COVID-19. Input material: peripheral blood. The V and J genes are TRBV6-7 and TRBJ1-2; 7 nucleotides agree with TRBD1. TRBV6-7 counts as an open reading frame of uncertain function. The chain's CDR3 is CANFSRDSVGYTF. The CDR3 DNA sequence: TGTGCCAACTTCAGCCGGGACAGTGTAGGCTACACCTTC.